This TCR beta chain was captured by sequencing in a study of CD8+ T cells in alopecia areata. Study context: The investigators scored severity in treated patients by the percentage of affected scalp area.

Germline V gives CDR1 SEHNR, CDR2 FQNEAQ (reference sequence). V was trimmed by 6 bases and J by 4 bases, leaving 18 bases between them. The CDR3 is 15 amino acids. Of note for this clone: Its target is not known.

Study results and limitations: Scalp clonality and expanded CD8+ clones among the top 100 fell significantly with tofacitinib. With tofacitinib ongoing, many expanded lesional clones persisted in both scalp and blood. Scalp sample sequencing also detects resident alphabeta T cells of normal skin.

Noted treatment: oral pan-JAK inhibitor, 5-10 mg twice daily. RNA was isolated and reverse transcribed to cDNA, the sequencing template. This table comes from immunoSEQ multiplex PCR, and its TCRdb copy is limited to in-frame clones, with some not included. Of 95,000 to 100,000 clones detected, 50% to 75% appear once; the ten largest clones hold around a sixth. The chain is built from TRBV7-9 and TRBJ1-2; D not certain. The material sequenced was CD8+ T cells sorted from blood, taken at week 4, from a patient treated with tofacitinib. The sequence derives from a human donor with alopecia areata. CDR3 sequence (DNA): TGTGCCAGCAGAAACAAGGAGGGTTTAGGCTATGGCTACACCTTC. Amino acid sequence: CASRNKEGLGYGYTF.